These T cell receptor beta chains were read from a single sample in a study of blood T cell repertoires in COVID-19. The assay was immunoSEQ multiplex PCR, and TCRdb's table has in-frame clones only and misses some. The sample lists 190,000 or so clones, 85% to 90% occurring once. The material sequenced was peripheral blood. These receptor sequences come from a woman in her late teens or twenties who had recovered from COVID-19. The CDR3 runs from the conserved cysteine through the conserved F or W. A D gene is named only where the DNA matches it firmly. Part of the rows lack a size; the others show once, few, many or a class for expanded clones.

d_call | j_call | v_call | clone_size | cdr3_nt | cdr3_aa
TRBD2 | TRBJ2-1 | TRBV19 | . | TGTGCCAGTTCCGGGAGGGTCAGGGATGAGCAGTTCTTC | CASSGRVRDEQFF
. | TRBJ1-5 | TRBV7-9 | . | TGTGCCAGCAGCTTAGGACAGAACAATCAGCCCCAGCATTTT | CASSLGQNNQPQHF
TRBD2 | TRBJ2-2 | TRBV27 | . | TGTGCCAGCACCCTCAGACTAGCGGGAGTGAGCACCGGGGAGCTGTTTTTT | CASTLRLAGVSTGELFF
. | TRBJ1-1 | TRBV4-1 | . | TGCGCCAGCAGCCAAGGAGGAGGGAGAAGTGAAGCTTTCTTT | CASSQGGGRSEAFF
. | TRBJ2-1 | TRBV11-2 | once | TGTGCCAGCAGCTTAGCGGTTACTCCGTTCTTC | CASSLAVTPFF
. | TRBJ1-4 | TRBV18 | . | TGTGCCAGCTCATCTCAGGGTTATTCTAATGAAAAACTGTTTTTT | CASSSQGYSNEKLFF
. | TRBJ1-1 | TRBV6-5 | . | TGTGCCAGCAGTCTACTGGACAGCCTAAACACTGAAGCTTTCTTT | CASSLLDSLNTEAFF
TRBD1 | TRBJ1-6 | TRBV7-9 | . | TGTGCCAGCAGCCGGACCGGGACAGCGATGAGCTCCTATAATTCACCCCTCCACTTT | CASSRTGTAMSSYNSPLHF
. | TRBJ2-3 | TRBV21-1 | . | TGTGCCAGCAGCAAAGCGAGGGGACTAGCGGGAAATATTACAGATACGCAGTATTTT | CASSKARGLAGNITDTQYF
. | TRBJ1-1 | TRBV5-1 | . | TGCGCCAGCAGCTTCAGGTCGGCACTGAACACTGAAGCTTTCTTT | CASSFRSALNTEAFF
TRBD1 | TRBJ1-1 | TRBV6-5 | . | TGTGCCAGCAGTTCTGGACAGGGGGCTTGGACTGAAGCTTTCTTT | CASSSGQGAWTEAFF
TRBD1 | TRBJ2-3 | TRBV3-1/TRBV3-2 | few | TGTGCCAGCAGCCAATTGAGACAGGGAAGCACAGATACGCAGTATTTT | CASSQLRQGSTDTQYF
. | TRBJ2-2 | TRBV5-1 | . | TGCGCCAGCAGCCCCCCAACGGGGGTCGGTGGGGAGCTGTTTTTT | CASSPPTGVGGELFF
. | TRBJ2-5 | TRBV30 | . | TGTGCCTGGAGTAACAAGGAGACCCAGTACTTC | CAWSNKETQYF
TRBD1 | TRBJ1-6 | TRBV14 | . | TGTGCCAGCAGCCAAGATGGGACAGGGGGAAATTCACCCCTCCACTTT | CASSQDGTGGNSPLHF
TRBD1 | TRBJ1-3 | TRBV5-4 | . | TGTGCCAGCAGCCCGACAGGGGCCTTCTCTGGAAACACCATATATTTT | CASSPTGAFSGNTIYF
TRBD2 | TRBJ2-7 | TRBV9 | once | TGTGCCAGCAGCCCTCTTAGCGGGGGGCTCTACGAGCAGTACTTC | CASSPLSGGLYEQYF
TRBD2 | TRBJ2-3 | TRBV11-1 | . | TGTGCCAGCAGCTCCCTAGCGGTCTTCACAGATACGCAGTATTTT | CASSSLAVFTDTQYF
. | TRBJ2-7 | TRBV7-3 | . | TGTGCCAGCAGCTTATCGGGCAGCCAGGGGAACGAGCAGTACTTC | CASSLSGSQGNEQYF
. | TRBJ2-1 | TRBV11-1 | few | TGTGCCAGCAGCTCCGACCCGACAATGGAGCAGTTCTTC | CASSSDPTMEQFF
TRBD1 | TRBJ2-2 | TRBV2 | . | TGTGCCAGCAGTGAAAGCAGGGGGCGCACCGGGGAGCTGTTTTTT | CASSESRGRTGELFF
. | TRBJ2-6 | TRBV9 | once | TGTGCCAGCAGCGTAGTCGGAGGGGGCCTTAAGGACGGGGCCAACGTCCTGACTTTC | CASSVVGGGLKDGANVLTF
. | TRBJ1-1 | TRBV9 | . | TGTGCCAGCAGCGTCTTAGGTTCCCAGGGTCCCTCCACTGAAGCTTTCTTT | CASSVLGSQGPSTEAFF
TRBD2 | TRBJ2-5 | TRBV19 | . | TGTGCCAGTAGTATTCTAGCGGGGGAAGAGACCCAGTACTTC | CASSILAGEETQYF
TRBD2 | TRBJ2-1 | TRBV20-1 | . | TGCAGTGGCCTAGCGGGCTATGAGCAGTTCTTC | CSGLAGYEQFF